This T cell receptor beta chain was identified during a study of beta chain features in type 1 diabetes. Overall study results and limits: The naive, central memory and Treg TCRB repertoires of patients appeared to be more similar to one another than those of healthy donors. A pattern of fewer insertions and more deletions at VDJ junctions was seen in type 1 diabetes patients.

This CDR3 has 15 residues. V lost 3 bases and J lost 7; bases outside the gene matches: 9. Germline-derived CDR1 and CDR2 are SEHNR and FQNEAQ (reference sequence). What was sequenced were expressed TCRB transcripts, since all of the isolated RNA had been reverse transcribed. Only in-frame clones appear in the TCRdb table, and some are missing; sequencing was by immunoSEQ multiplex PCR. The sample has about 350,000 clones, roughly 21% seen once; the top ten hold approximately 0.046%. Each donor gave one heparinised blood draw averaging about 100 mL. Of note for this clone: Its target is not known.

This receptor was obtained from a woman aged 18-30 years in good health. The J gene is TRBJ1-2, the V gene TRBV7-9, with TRBD1 identical over 9 bases. The sample was naive CD4+ T cells from blood. CDR3 protein: CASSLAGTGISGYTF. The CDR3 DNA reads as TGTGCCAGCAGCTTGGCCGGGACAGGGATCTCTGGCTACACCTTC. Together with reference TRBV7-9 and TRBJ1-2, the CDR3 gives the full variable domain: DTGVSQNPRHKITKRGQNVTFRCDPISEHNRLYWYRQTLGQGPEFLTYFQNEAQLEKSRLLSDRFSAERPKGSFSTLEIQRTEQGDSAMYLCASSLAGTGISGYTFGSGTRLTVV.